These T cell receptor beta chains were read from a single sample in a study of identical twins. TCRdb recomputed calls from the 5' RACE reads with MiXCR, one row per CDR3 protein. The data contain hundreds of thousands of distinct CDR3 sequences, over 5% of them seen just once; the ten biggest clones take up roughly 2%. Sequencing was done on a sample of naive T cells sorted from blood. The receptors were gathered from a man aged 18 to 29 in good health. Each CDR3 is given with its conserved first and last residue. The D gene is left open where the match is weak. Where a row states a size, it is once, few, many or the class of an expanded clone; other rows omit it.

>TRBV30|many|TRBJ2-7|NA
CAWSVVGRKSYEQYF
TGTGCCTGGAGTGTAGTCGGCAGAAAATCCTACGAGCAGTACTTC
>TRBV20-1|NA|TRBJ1-2|NA
CSARDFGQRLNYGYTF
TGCAGTGCTAGAGATTTCGGGCAGCGACTTAACTATGGCTACACCTTC
>TRBV20-1|many|TRBJ2-1|NA
CSARLVVGYNEQFF
TGCAGTGCAAGACTAGTTGTGGGTTACAATGAGCAGTTCTTC
>TRBV25-1|NA|TRBJ1-3|NA
CASRSGGVSGNTIYF
TGTGCCAGCAGAAGCGGAGGGGTCTCTGGAAACACCATATATTTT
>TRBV15|many|TRBJ2-5|NA
CATSPAVRGETQYF
TGTGCCACCAGCCCCGCGGTTAGGGGAGAGACCCAGTACTTC
>TRBV12-3/TRBV12-4|NA|TRBJ2-2|TRBD2
CASSLFWGLAGENTGELFF
TGTGCCAGCAGTTTATTTTGGGGACTAGCGGGAGAGAACACCGGGGAGCTGTTTTTT
>TRBV4-1|NA|TRBJ2-2|TRBD2
CASSLPGGRERELFF
TGCGCCAGCAGCCTCCCAGGAGGGAGGGAAAGGGAGCTGTTTTTT
>TRBV20-1|few|TRBJ2-1|TRBD2
CSARDRLAGFSYNEQFF
TGCAGTGCTAGAGATCGGCTAGCGGGGTTCTCCTACAATGAGCAGTTCTTC
>TRBV5-1|many|TRBJ2-7|TRBD2
CASSLAAGGGGEQYF
TGCGCCAGCAGCCTGGCGGCGGGAGGAGGGGGAGAGCAGTACTTC
>TRBV4-3|many|TRBJ2-7|NA
CASSQDLQAGYEQYF
TGCGCCAGCAGCCAAGATTTACAGGCAGGCTACGAGCAGTACTTC
>TRBV12-3/TRBV12-4|many|TRBJ1-5|NA
CASQIQGRDQPQHF
TGTGCCAGTCAAATTCAGGGGCGGGACCAGCCCCAGCATTTT
>TRBV7-9|few|TRBJ2-2|NA
CASSTDGGHTGELFF
TGTGCCAGCAGCACGGATGGGGGGCACACCGGGGAGCTGTTTTTT
>TRBV12-3/TRBV12-4|many|TRBJ2-1|TRBD2
CASSPRTSGSGEQFF
TGTGCCAGCAGTCCCCGGACTAGCGGGAGTGGTGAGCAGTTCTTC
>TRBV20-1|NA|TRBJ1-1|NA
CSAFRDARGGAEAFF
TGCAGTGCTTTCCGGGACGCAAGGGGTGGGGCTGAAGCTTTCTTT
>TRBV27|NA|TRBJ2-5|NA
CASSLTARETQYF
TGTGCCAGCAGTTTAACGGCAAGGGAGACCCAGTACTTC
>TRBV19|NA|TRBJ2-7|NA
CASSSPDSRSLYEQYF
TGTGCCAGTAGTTCCCCGGACAGCCGCTCCCTATACGAGCAGTACTTC
>TRBV6-1|NA|TRBJ1-2|NA
CASSKDRNLYGYTF
TGTGCCAGCAGCAAAGACAGGAATCTCTATGGCTACACCTTC
>TRBV11-1|many|TRBJ2-3|NA
CASSLAKGRSGGTSTDTQYF
TGTGCCAGCAGCTTAGCGAAGGGTCGGTCTGGCGGGACAAGCACAGATACGCAGTATTTT
>TRBV9|many|TRBJ2-1|NA
CASSVIWGSYNEQFF
TGTGCCAGCAGCGTAATCTGGGGCTCCTACAATGAGCAGTTCTTC
>TRBV6-1|many|TRBJ2-1|TRBD2
CASGPLAANNEQFF
TGTGCCAGCGGGCCTCTAGCGGCTAACAATGAGCAGTTCTTC
>TRBV29-1|many|TRBJ2-2|NA
CSFGSSEVGELFF
TGCAGCTTTGGGTCTAGCGAAGTCGGGGAGCTGTTTTTT
>TRBV10-3|NA|TRBJ1-2|NA
CAISERALGRGDRGYTF
TGTGCCATCAGTGAAAGAGCCCTTGGGAGAGGGGATCGGGGCTACACCTTC
>TRBV7-6|few|TRBJ2-3|TRBD2
CASSSGLAESTDTQYF
TGTGCCAGCAGCAGTGGACTAGCGGAGAGCACAGATACGCAGTATTTT
>TRBV25-1|few|TRBJ2-1|NA
CASSDTGTSSYNEQFF
TGTGCCAGCAGTGACACAGGGACGAGCTCCTACAATGAGCAGTTCTTC
>TRBV29-1|once|TRBJ1-1|NA
CSVVKAPKEAFF
TGCAGCGTTGTCAAGGCTCCCAAAGAAGCTTTCTTT
>TRBV20-1|few|TRBJ1-3|NA
CSLYGGNTIYF
TGCAGCCTATACGGGGGAAACACCATATATTTT
>TRBV11-2|NA|TRBJ2-7|TRBD2
CASSFAGTTGYEQYF
TGTGCCAGCAGCTTCGCCGGGACTACCGGCTACGAGCAGTACTTC
>TRBV9|NA|TRBJ1-5|NA
CASSVGEGDGQPQHF
TGTGCCAGCAGCGTAGGGGAGGGGGATGGACAGCCCCAGCATTTT
>TRBV29-1|few|TRBJ2-4|NA
CSAKTGQEPILGF
TGCAGCGCCAAAACCGGACAAGAACCAATCTTGGGGTTC
>TRBV24-1|few|TRBJ2-1|TRBD2
CATSDEGGSYNEQFF
TGTGCCACCAGTGACGAGGGAGGGTCTTACAATGAGCAGTTCTTC
>TRBV14|many|TRBJ2-1|TRBD2
CASSEQGLAGNEQFF
TGTGCCAGCAGCGAACAGGGACTAGCGGGAAATGAGCAGTTCTTC
>TRBV6-1|many|TRBJ1-1|TRBD1
CASSETGTGTAFF
TGTGCCAGCAGTGAAACGGGGACAGGGACAGCTTTCTTT
>TRBV4-3|few|TRBJ2-6|TRBD2
CASSQTSGSSGANVLTF
TGCGCCAGCAGCCAGACTAGCGGGAGCTCTGGGGCCAACGTCCTGACTTTC
>TRBV12-3/TRBV12-4|few|TRBJ2-1|NA
CASSLGGGGYEQFF
TGTGCCAGCAGTTTAGGAGGGGGGGGTTATGAGCAGTTCTTC
>TRBV2|many|TRBJ2-1|TRBD2
CASSTETSGRSSYNEQFF
TGTGCCAGCAGCACGGAGACTAGCGGAAGGAGCTCCTACAATGAGCAGTTCTTC
>TRBV3-1|few|TRBJ2-3|TRBD2
CASSQVSGTWEDTQYF
TGTGCCAGCAGCCAAGTTAGCGGGACGTGGGAAGATACGCAGTATTTT
>TRBV3-1|few|TRBJ1-4|NA
CASSRPGRSTNEKLFF
TGTGCCAGCAGCCGACCGGGACGATCAACTAATGAAAAACTGTTTTTT
>TRBV11-2|few|TRBJ1-2|NA
CASSLDEGFTTNYGYTF
TGTGCCAGCAGCTTAGATGAGGGTTTTACTACTAACTATGGCTACACCTTC
>TRBV10-3|many|TRBJ2-7|NA
CASNRDGNYEQYF
TGTGCCAGCAACCGGGACGGAAACTACGAGCAGTACTTC
>TRBV20-1|NA|TRBJ2-3|TRBD1
CSALIAKGALTDTQYF
TGCAGTGCTCTAATAGCGAAGGGGGCTCTCACAGATACGCAGTATTTT
>TRBV12-3/TRBV12-4|many|TRBJ2-5|NA
CASSPLSTTQETQYF
TGTGCCAGCAGTCCCCTAAGTACAACGCAAGAGACCCAGTACTTC
>TRBV29-1|NA|TRBJ1-4|NA
CSVGRGRTEKLFF
TGCAGCGTTGGGAGGGGACGTACCGAAAAACTGTTTTTT
>TRBV5-1|many|TRBJ2-2|TRBD1
CASSPPGTGDTGELFF
TGCGCCAGCAGCCCCCCCGGGACAGGGGACACCGGGGAGCTGTTTTTT
>TRBV5-1|many|TRBJ2-7|NA
CASSLGWTNYEQYF
TGCGCCAGCAGCTTGGGATGGACCAACTACGAGCAGTACTTC